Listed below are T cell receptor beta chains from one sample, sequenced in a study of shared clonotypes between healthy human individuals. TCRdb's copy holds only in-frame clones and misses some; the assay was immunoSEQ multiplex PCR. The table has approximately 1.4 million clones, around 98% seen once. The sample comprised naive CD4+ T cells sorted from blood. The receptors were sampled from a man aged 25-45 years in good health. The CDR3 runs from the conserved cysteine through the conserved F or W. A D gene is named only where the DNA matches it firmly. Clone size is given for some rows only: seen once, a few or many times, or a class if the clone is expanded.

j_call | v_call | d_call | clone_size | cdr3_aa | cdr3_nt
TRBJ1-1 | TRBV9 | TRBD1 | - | CASSVRGGQLATEAFF | TGTGCCAGCAGCGTACGGGGGGGACAGCTGGCCACTGAAGCTTTCTTT
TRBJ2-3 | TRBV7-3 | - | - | CASSPGETSTDTQYF | TGTGCCAGCAGCCCGGGGGAAACTAGCACAGATACGCAGTATTTT
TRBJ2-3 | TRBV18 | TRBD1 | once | CASSPRQGAILTDTQYF | TGTGCCAGCTCACCGAGGCAGGGGGCCATACTCACAGATACGCAGTATTTT
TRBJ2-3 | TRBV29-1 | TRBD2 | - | CSVKPGGPTDTQYF | TGCAGCGTTAAACCGGGAGGGCCCACAGATACGCAGTATTTT
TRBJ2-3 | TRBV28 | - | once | CASSFTPWTALGGTDTQYF | TGTGCCAGCAGCTTCACACCTTGGACAGCGCTGGGGGGTACAGATACGCAGTATTTT
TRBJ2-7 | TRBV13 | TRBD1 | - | CASSLDRGEQYF | TGTGCCAGCAGCTTAGACAGGGGCGAGCAGTACTTC
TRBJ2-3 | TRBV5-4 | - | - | CASSFTGTDTQYF | TGTGCCAGCAGCTTTACAGGAACAGATACGCAGTATTTT
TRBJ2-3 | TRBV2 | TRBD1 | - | CASSDDRGQGDTQYF | TGTGCCAGCAGTGACGACAGGGGGCAAGGAGATACGCAGTATTTT
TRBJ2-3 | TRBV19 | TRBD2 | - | CASSMIPRLAGEATQYF | TGTGCCAGTAGTATGATCCCTAGACTAGCGGGAGAGGCTACGCAGTATTTT
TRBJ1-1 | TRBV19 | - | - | CASSIVGDTEAFF | TGTGCCAGTAGTATAGTTGGTGACACTGAAGCTTTCTTT
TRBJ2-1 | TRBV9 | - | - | CASSVVQAGVYNEQFF | TGTGCCAGCAGCGTAGTTCAAGCGGGCGTCTACAATGAGCAGTTCTTC
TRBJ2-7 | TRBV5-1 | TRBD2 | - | CASSLAGGNEQYF | TGCGCCAGCAGCTTAGCGGGGGGAAATGAGCAGTACTTC
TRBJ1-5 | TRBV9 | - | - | CASSLPGSDQPQHF | TGTGCCAGCAGTCTGCCAGGGTCTGATCAGCCCCAGCATTTT
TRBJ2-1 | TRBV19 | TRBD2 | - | CASRISGLSSYNEQFF | TGTGCCAGTAGGATTAGCGGGTTGAGCTCCTACAATGAGCAGTTCTTC
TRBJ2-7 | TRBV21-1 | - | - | CASSKSPPRAGCEQYF | TGTGCCAGCAGCAAAAGTCCCCCCCGGGCAGGGTGCGAGCAGTACTTC
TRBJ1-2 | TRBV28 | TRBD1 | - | CASSPHTGTGNYGYTF | TGTGCCAGCAGCCCGCACACCGGGACAGGGAACTATGGCTACACCTTC
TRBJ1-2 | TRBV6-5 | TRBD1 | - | CASSREDRGGYTF | TGTGCCAGCAGTCGAGAGGACAGGGGTGGCTACACCTTC
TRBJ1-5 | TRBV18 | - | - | CASSSNSNQPQHF | TGTGCCAGCTCAAGTAACAGCAATCAGCCCCAGCATTTT
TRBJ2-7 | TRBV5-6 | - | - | CASSLSSRAEDF | TGTGCCAGCAGCCTAAGTTCCCGGGCTGAGGACTTC
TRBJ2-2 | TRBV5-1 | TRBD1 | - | CASLDRGSGTGELFF | TGCGCCAGCCTCGACAGGGGGAGTGGTACCGGGGAGCTGTTTTTT
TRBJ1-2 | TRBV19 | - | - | CASSHNGYTF | TGTGCCAGTAGTCACAATGGCTACACCTTC
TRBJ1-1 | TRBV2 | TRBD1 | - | CASSRDRGINTEAFF | TGTGCCAGCAGTCGGGACAGGGGGATTAACACTGAAGCTTTCTTT
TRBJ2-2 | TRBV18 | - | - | CASSPPGQGGTGELFF | TGTGCCAGCTCACCACCGGGGCAGGGCGGCACCGGGGAGCTGTTTTTT
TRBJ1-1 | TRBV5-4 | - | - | CASSPMIPGGTEAFF | TGTGCCAGCAGCCCTATGATTCCGGGGGGCACTGAAGCTTTCTTT
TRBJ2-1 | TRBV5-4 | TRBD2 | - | CASSTLAGGDNEQFF | TGTGCCAGCAGCACACTAGCGGGGGGCGACAATGAGCAGTTCTTC
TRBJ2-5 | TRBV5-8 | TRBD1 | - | CASSFRGQGQETQYF | TGTGCCAGCAGCTTTAGGGGGCAGGGACAAGAGACCCAGTACTTC
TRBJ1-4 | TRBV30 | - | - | CAWSRRGRREKLFF | TGTGCCTGGAGTAGGCGGGGACGTCGGGAAAAACTGTTTTTT
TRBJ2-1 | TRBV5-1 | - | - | CASSFPLGEQFF | TGCGCCAGCAGCTTTCCATTGGGTGAGCAGTTCTTC
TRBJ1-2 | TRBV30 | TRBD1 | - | CACDPRTGENYGYTF | TGTGCCTGCGACCCTAGGACAGGGGAAAACTATGGCTACACCTTC
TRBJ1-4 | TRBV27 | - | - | CASSRMTVGSNEKLFF | TGTGCCAGCAGCCGAATGACAGTCGGTAGTAATGAAAAACTGTTTTTT
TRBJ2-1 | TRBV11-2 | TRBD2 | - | CASSLEPGLAGYNEQFF | TGTGCCAGCAGCTTGGAACCGGGACTAGCGGGCTACAATGAGCAGTTCTTC
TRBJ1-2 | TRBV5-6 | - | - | CASSLPHPTQGKGYTF | TGTGCCAGCAGCTTGCCGCACCCCACTCAGGGTAAGGGCTACACCTTC
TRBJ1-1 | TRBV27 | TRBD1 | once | CASSWSGQGTEAFF | TGTGCCAGCAGTTGGTCAGGACAGGGCACTGAAGCTTTCTTT
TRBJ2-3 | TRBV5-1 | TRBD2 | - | CASSFLAGGPDTQYF | TGCGCCAGCAGCTTTCTAGCGGGAGGACCAGATACGCAGTATTTT
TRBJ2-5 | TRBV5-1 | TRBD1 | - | CASSVDRGSETQYF | TGCGCCAGCAGCGTGGACAGGGGAAGTGAGACCCAGTACTTC
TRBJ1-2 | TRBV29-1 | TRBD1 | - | CSVVAGTGSYGYTF | TGCAGCGTTGTGGCCGGGACAGGGAGCTATGGCTACACCTTC
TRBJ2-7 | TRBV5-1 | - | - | CASSLGGLFDYEQYF | TGCGCCAGCAGCTTGGGAGGGCTATTCGACTACGAGCAGTACTTC
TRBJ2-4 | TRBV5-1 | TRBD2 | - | CASSLAGGPQNIQYF | TGCGCCAGCAGCCTAGCGGGAGGGCCCCAAAACATTCAGTACTTC